This entry describes one T cell receptor (beta chain). What it binds is unknown. The germline V gene has CDR1 LNHDA and CDR2 SQIVND (reference sequence). This CDR3 is built from 13 residues. The V end was cut by 5 bases, the J end by 9 bases, with 14 bases between. This specimen comes from a study of cytomegalovirus exposure and HLA in healthy donors. Study results and caveats: Investigators reported 150 to 200 TCR beta chains as tied to cytomegalovirus. A few chains linked to CMV were shown in vitro to be specific for CMV antigens. Later findings reportedly placed an Asian-associated ancestry cluster below the approximately 620-donor mean for N-insertions.

PCR amplification relied on 60 Vbeta primers (plus 13 Jbeta primers). Profiling relied on immunoSEQ multiplex PCR, and the TCRdb table lists in-frame clones only, not all of them. The table records some 180,000 clones, 80% to 90% of them present only once. Sequencing input: PBMCs. The chain has TRBV19 and TRBJ2-1; a possible D gene is TRBD2 (6 bases). This receptor was obtained from a girl aged 2 to 9 in good health and CMV-seropositive. CDR3: CASSVKGAGEQFF. CDR3 in DNA: TGTGCCAGTAGTGTAAAAGGAGCGGGTGAGCAGTTCTTC.